The rows below give T cell receptor beta chains drawn from one sample of a study of blood T cell repertoires in COVID-19. Here immunoSEQ multiplex PCR was the method, and the copy in TCRdb shows in-frame clones only, minus some. The data hold hundreds of thousands of clones, with about 87% observed a single time. Sample: peripheral blood. The source is a human donor in a cohort sampled during active COVID-19. Each CDR3 is given with its conserved first and last residue. The D gene is left open where the match is weak. Rows give clone size only sometimes, using once, few, many, or a class for an expanded clone.

size,V,J,D,CDR3,DNA
-,TRBV20-1,TRBJ2-4,-,CSASSAGRSDIQYF,TGCAGTGCTAGTTCGGCAGGGCGTAGTGACATTCAGTACTTC
-,TRBV2,TRBJ2-1,TRBD2,CASSDWTGGPGEQFF,TGTGCCAGCAGTGATTGGACGGGAGGGCCTGGGGAGCAGTTCTTC
-,TRBV5-1,TRBJ2-1,TRBD2,CASSPGLARVNEQFF,TGCGCCAGCAGCCCGGGACTAGCGCGGGTCAATGAGCAGTTCTTC
few,TRBV18,TRBJ2-1,-,CASSPQGREGNEQFF,TGTGCCAGCTCACCGCAGGGGCGCGAGGGGAATGAGCAGTTCTTC
-,TRBV5-1,TRBJ2-1,TRBD1,CATGTGEAYNEQFF,TGCGCCACCGGGACAGGGGAGGCCTACAATGAGCAGTTCTTC
-,TRBV5-6,TRBJ1-2,TRBD1,CASSPEPTGALNYGYTF,TGTGCCAGCAGCCCCGAACCGACAGGGGCGTTAAACTATGGCTACACCTTC
-,TRBV5-1,TRBJ1-2,-,CASSLDAGNYGYTF,TGCGCCAGCAGCTTGGATGCAGGAAACTATGGCTACACCTTC
-,TRBV7-9,TRBJ2-2,TRBD2,CASTAGLAGVVNTGELFF,TGTGCCAGCACCGCGGGACTAGCGGGAGTGGTGAACACCGGGGAGCTGTTTTTT
-,TRBV11-2,TRBJ1-2,-,CASSLVQLANYGYTF,TGTGCCAGCAGCTTAGTTCAATTAGCTAACTATGGCTACACCTTC
-,TRBV19,TRBJ1-5,-,CASSILPGGQPQHF,TGTGCCAGTAGTATACTCCCGGGGGGGCAGCCCCAGCATTTT
-,TRBV7-8,TRBJ1-6,-,CASSSRTANNSPLHF,TGTGCCAGCAGCTCCCGGACAGCGAATAATTCACCCCTCCACTTT
few,TRBV7-9,TRBJ1-3,-,CASRADRNSGNTIYF,TGTGCCAGCAGGGCTGACAGGAACTCTGGAAACACCATATATTTT
-,TRBV6-5,TRBJ1-1,-,CASAQGGLGTEAFF,TGTGCCAGCGCGCAGGGAGGCTTGGGCACTGAAGCTTTCTTT
-,TRBV5-1,TRBJ2-3,-,CASSLEVSPDTQYF,TGCGCCAGCAGCTTGGAAGTGAGCCCAGATACGCAGTATTTT
-,TRBV19,TRBJ2-1,TRBD2,CASSMVAGGRNEQFF,TGTGCCAGTAGTATGGTTGCGGGGGGTCGCAATGAGCAGTTCTTC
once,TRBV5-6,TRBJ2-7,-,CASSWGPYEQYF,TGTGCCAGCAGCTGGGGCCCCTACGAGCAGTACTTC
few,TRBV7-3,TRBJ2-6,-,CASSFTGTGANVLTF,TGTGCCAGCAGCTTCACAGGGACTGGGGCCAACGTCCTGACTTTC
few,TRBV2,TRBJ2-2,-,CASTNRRYGELFF,TGTGCCAGCACCAACAGGCGGTACGGGGAGCTGTTTTTT
-,TRBV27,TRBJ2-1,TRBD2,CASSPSHFSGRTNEQFF,TGTGCCAGCAGTCCGAGCCACTTTAGCGGGAGAACCAATGAGCAGTTCTTC
-,TRBV29-1,TRBJ1-1,-,CSVWNEGTEAFF,TGCAGCGTTTGGAATGAGGGCACTGAAGCTTTCTTT
-,TRBV27,TRBJ2-3,-,CASNDPGQGPGTQYF,TGTGCCAGCAACGATCCGGGTCAGGGTCCGGGTACGCAGTATTTT
-,TRBV19,TRBJ2-3,TRBD2,CASTGLAGGRDTQYF,TGTGCCAGTACCGGACTAGCGGGGGGGCGGGATACGCAGTATTTT
-,TRBV5-4,TRBJ2-7,TRBD2,CASSSAGTTSYEQYF,TGTGCCAGCAGCTCCGCCGGGACTACCTCCTACGAGCAGTACTTC
-,TRBV5-4,TRBJ2-7,TRBD1,CASSGYGDSAYEQYF,TGTGCCAGCAGCGGTTACGGGGACAGCGCCTACGAGCAGTACTTC
-,TRBV3-1/TRBV3-2,TRBJ2-1,TRBD1,CASSQEKGAYNEQFF,TGTGCCAGCAGCCAAGAGAAGGGGGCGTATAATGAGCAGTTCTTC
once,TRBV4-2,TRBJ2-1,-,CASSQFGHSVNEQFF,TGTGCCAGCAGCCAATTCGGTCACAGTGTCAATGAGCAGTTCTTC
few,TRBV6-1,TRBJ2-1,-,CASRELYRALRNNEQFF,TGTGCCAGCAGAGAACTTTACAGGGCCCTTAGAAACAATGAGCAGTTCTTC
-,TRBV5-5,TRBJ2-7,-,CASSLAQVYEQYF,TGTGCCAGCAGCTTGGCACAGGTCTACGAGCAGTACTTC
once,TRBV7-9,TRBJ1-1,-,CASSSTGMNTEAFF,TGTGCCAGCAGCTCAACAGGGATGAACACTGAAGCTTTCTTT
-,TRBV25-1,TRBJ1-4,-,CASSGTGIGKKLFF,TGTGCCAGCAGTGGTACAGGGATCGGGAAAAAACTGTTTTTT
once,TRBV28,TRBJ1-3,-,CASSDGQSSGNTIYF,TGTGCCAGCAGTGATGGACAGAGCTCTGGAAACACCATATATTTT
-,TRBV5-4,TRBJ2-1,-,CASSLALGDRREQFF,TGTGCCAGCAGCTTGGCCTTAGGTGACAGAAGGGAGCAGTTCTTC
once,TRBV21-1,TRBJ2-2,-,CASSKEPTPRDRSGAPNTGELFF,TGTGCCAGCAGCAAAGAACCAACCCCCCGGGACAGATCAGGGGCCCCGAACACCGGGGAGCTGTTTTTT
-,TRBV5-1,TRBJ2-3,-,CASTSFVATDTQYF,TGCGCCAGCACCTCCTTCGTAGCCACAGATACGCAGTATTTT
-,TRBV19,TRBJ1-5,TRBD1,CASRDRASDQPQHF,TGTGCCAGTAGGGACAGGGCATCGGATCAGCCCCAGCATTTT
-,TRBV9,TRBJ1-2,-,CASSVGEGSYGYTF,TGTGCCAGCAGCGTAGGGGAGGGGAGCTATGGCTACACCTTC
-,TRBV6-2/TRBV6-3,TRBJ1-2,-,CASSYPPSGAGGNGYTF,TGTGCCAGCAGTTACCCCCCGAGTGGGGCTGGTGGGAATGGCTACACCTTC
-,TRBV6-1,TRBJ1-2,-,CASSEAQGHRYGYTF,TGTGCCAGCAGTGAAGCCCAGGGACACCGCTATGGCTACACCTTC
-,TRBV7-2,TRBJ2-3,TRBD1,CASSLGTASTDTQYF,TGTGCCAGCAGCCTGGGGACAGCTAGCACAGATACGCAGTATTTT
-,TRBV6-5,TRBJ2-3,-,CASSPRGATDTQYF,TGTGCCAGCAGTCCCCGGGGGGCAACAGATACGCAGTATTTT
-,TRBV29-1,TRBJ1-1,TRBD1,CSVDSQTGRTEAFF,TGCAGCGTTGACAGTCAGACAGGGCGTACTGAAGCTTTCTTT
-,TRBV4-2,TRBJ2-1,TRBD2,CASSSQARGGGSYNEQFF,TGTGCCAGCAGCTCCCAGGCGCGGGGCGGGGGATCCTACAATGAGCAGTTCTTC
-,TRBV6-1,TRBJ1-5,-,CASSELSEYQPQHF,TGTGCCAGCAGTGAACTGAGTGAATATCAGCCCCAGCATTTT
-,TRBV2,TRBJ2-7,TRBD2,CASNGLAGTGQYF,TGTGCCAGCAACGGACTAGCGGGCACAGGGCAGTACTTC
-,TRBV3-1/TRBV3-2,TRBJ2-3,TRBD2,CASSHASGNTQYF,TGTGCCAGCAGCCATGCTAGCGGGAATACGCAGTATTTT
-,TRBV15,TRBJ1-1,-,CATSRVRQMNTEAFF,TGTGCCACCAGCAGGGTTCGACAGATGAACACTGAAGCTTTCTTT
-,TRBV6-4,TRBJ2-2,TRBD2,CASSPLAGGNTGELFF,TGTGCCAGCAGTCCGCTAGCGGGAGGTAACACCGGGGAGCTGTTTTTT
-,TRBV5-5,TRBJ2-5,TRBD2,CASSLVASGNLPETQYF,TGTGCCAGCAGCTTGGTGGCTAGCGGGAATCTCCCCGAGACCCAGTACTTC
-,TRBV7-9,TRBJ2-1,TRBD2,CASSTLAYSEQFF,TGTGCCAGCAGCACACTAGCGTATAGTGAGCAGTTCTTC
once,TRBV27,TRBJ2-3,TRBD1,CASSLQGTGGTQYF,TGTGCCAGCAGTTTACAGGGGACAGGAGGAACGCAGTATTTT
-,TRBV5-6,TRBJ2-7,TRBD2,CASSLRAGGYEQYF,TGTGCCAGCAGCTTGAGGGCGGGAGGGTACGAGCAGTACTTC
-,TRBV6-5,TRBJ1-3,-,CASRPRQVLGNTIYF,TGTGCCAGCAGACCCCGACAGGTTCTCGGAAACACCATATATTTT
-,TRBV4-2,TRBJ1-3,-,CASSRGGHSGNTIYF,TGTGCCAGCAGCCGGGGGGGCCACTCTGGAAACACCATATATTTT
-,TRBV29-1,TRBJ2-4,-,CSVAGVGIQYF,TGCAGCGTTGCAGGGGTCGGCATTCAGTACTTC
-,TRBV21-1,TRBJ2-7,-,CASSSRTSGRRVREQYF,TGTGCCAGCAGCTCCCGGACTAGCGGGAGAAGGGTCCGCGAGCAGTACTTC
once,TRBV19,TRBJ1-1,TRBD1,CASRGQGGWTEAFF,TGTGCCAGTAGGGGACAGGGGGGATGGACTGAAGCTTTCTTT
-,TRBV3-1/TRBV3-2,TRBJ1-1,-,CASSQDTGHRAFF,TGTGCCAGCAGCCAAGATACGGGACACCGAGCTTTCTTT